The sequence of this TCR beta chain was determined in a study of control samples from healthy donors and cancer patients. The CDR3 runs to 13 residues. V lost 4 bases and J lost 8, with 14 bases in between. The germline gives CDR1 SEHNR, CDR2 FQNEAQ (reference sequence). TCRdb keeps only in-frame clones here, not all; method: immunoSEQ multiplex PCR. The data hold about 75,000 clones, with around 94% observed a single time. The clonotype was recovered from a woman in her forties in good health. Input material: blood. The chain couples TRBV7-9 to TRBJ1-2; D is ambiguous. The DNA of the CDR3 is TGTGCCAGCAGCTCAGACGCAGCGAGGGGCTACACCTTC. Translated: CASSSDAARGYTF.